The 18 T cell receptor beta chains below were found in one sample sequenced in a study of blood T cell repertoires in COVID-19. Method: immunoSEQ multiplex PCR; TCRdb's copy keeps in-frame clones and lacks some. The sample lists a few hundred thousand clones, about 90% occurring once. Sample: peripheral blood. The source is a woman between 25 and 40 years old with COVID-19, enrolled during active disease.

This clone was observed a few times. The rearrangement uses TRBV10-1 and TRBJ2-7; D is possibly TRBD2 (5 bases). The CDR3 runs 13 residues. Germline V gene lookup returns CDR1 WNHNN and CDR2 SYGVQD (reference sequence). The germline V and J ends were trimmed by 2 bases and 4 bases, with 9 bases remaining between them. CDR3 in amino acids: CASSEPPGYEQYF. The CDR3 region has the DNA TGCGCCAGCAGTGAGCCTCCGGGATACGAGCAGTACTTC.

This rearrangement joins TRBV4-3 to TRBJ1-1; tentatively, D is TRBD1 (5 bases). CDR3 length: 15 residues. Germline V gene lookup returns CDR1 LGHNA and CDR2 YSLEER. V lost 0 bases to trimming and J lost 0 bases, with 8 bases between them. CDR3 bases: TGCGCCAGCAGCCAAGATTCAGGGCTGAACACTGAAGCTTTCTTT. It is translated as CASSQDSGLNTEAFF.

The chain employs TRBV10-1 and TRBJ2-7, with 9 bases that match TRBD1. Trimming took 9 bases from V and 4 from J; bases not matched to a gene: 10. Germline V gene data show CDR1 as WNHNN and CDR2 as SYGVQD (reference sequence). The CDR3 is made up of 14 amino acids. CDR3 loop: CARSSGTGSYEQYF. CDR3 coding DNA: TGCGCCAGGAGTTCCGGGACAGGGAGTTACGAGCAGTACTTC.

The chain employs TRBV2 and TRBJ2-1; the D gene is possibly TRBD1 (6 bases). V lost 5 bases and J lost 4, with 15 bases in between. CDR1 and CDR2 (germline): SNHLY, FYNNEI. The CDR3 consists of 15 residues. The CDR3 sequence is CASSTGTIVYNEQFF. The CDR3 region has the DNA TGTGCCAGCAGTACTGGGACAATCGTATACAATGAGCAGTTCTTC. Full variable domain (outside the CDR3, taken from reference TRBV2 and TRBJ2-1): EPEVTQTPSHQVTQMGQEVILRCVPISNHLYFYWYRQILGQKVEFLVSFYNNEISEKSEIFDDQFSVERPDGSNFTLKIRSTKLEDSAMYFCASSTGTIVYNEQFFGPGTRLTVL.

The chain uses TRBV7-2 and TRBJ2-2, with 8 bases matching TRBD1. The CDR3 covers 17 residues. J was trimmed by 5 bases and V by 4 bases; bases with no gene match: 12. Germline loops: CDR1 SGHTA, CDR2 FQGNSA. CDR3 sequence reads: CASSSRTGSVLTGELFF. The CDR3 DNA is TGTGCCAGCAGCTCCCGGACAGGGAGTGTTTTAACCGGGGAGCTGTTTTTT.

DNA for the CDR3: TGTGCCAGCAGCTCCCCAGGAGGAGCCTCTGGCTACACCTTC. It codes for CASSSPGGASGYTF. The chain combines TRBV7-9 with TRBJ1-2, with D unclear. The germline V gene encodes CDR1 SEHNR and CDR2 FQNEAQ (reference sequence). V lost 4 bases, J lost 7 bases, and 16 bases lay in between. The CDR3 loop spans 14 amino acids. The variable domain in full, with the rest retrieved from reference TRBV7-9 and TRBJ1-2, is DTGVSQNPRHKITKRGQNVTFRCDPISEHNRLYWYRQTLGQGPEFLTYFQNEAQLEKSRLLSDRFSAERPKGSFSTLEIQRTEQGDSAMYLCASSSPGGASGYTFGSGTRLTVV.

The V call is TRBV13, the J call TRBJ1-1, with unresolved D. CDR1 and CDR2 (germline): PRHDT, FYEKMQ (reference sequence). Deletions cut 3 bases from V and 12 bases from J, with 14 bases between. The CDR3 contains 12 residues. The CDR3 protein is CASSFPGGPTFF. For the CDR3, the DNA is TGTGCCAGCAGCTTCCCAGGTGGGCCGACTTTCTTT. The variable domain in full, with the rest retrieved from reference TRBV13 and TRBJ1-1, is AAGVIQSPRHLIKEKRETATLKCYPIPRHDTVYWYQQGPGQDPQFLISFYEKMQSDKGSIPDRFSAQQFSDYHSELNMSSLELGDSALYFCASSFPGGPTFFGQGTRLTVV.

The rearrangement links TRBV6-5 to TRBJ2-1; the D gene is possibly TRBD2 (6 bases). Looked up from germline, CDR1 is MNHEY and CDR2 is SVGAGI. Trimming took 2 bases from V and 0 from J, leaving 8 bases between them. The CDR3 sequence is 15 residues long. In DNA, the CDR3 is TGTGCCAGCAGTTACGCGGGAAGCTCCTACAATGAGCAGTTCTTC. Translating it yields CASSYAGSSYNEQFF.

This chain links TRBV7-3 with TRBJ1-3, with 9 bases aligning to TRBD1. The CDR3 is 15 residues long. Germline V lookup: CDR1 SGHTA, CDR2 FQGTGA. V was clipped by 5 bases and J by 1 base; unmatched bases: 3. CDR3 coding DNA: TGTGCCAGCAGCCGACAGGGGGGATCTGGAAACACCATATATTTT. Translation gives CASSRQGGSGNTIYF.

The genes are TRBV4-1 and TRBJ2-1; 9 bases agree with TRBD2. V lost 2 bases, J lost 6 bases, and 5 bases stayed unmatched. CDR3 length equals 15 residues. Germline V gene data show CDR1 as MGHRA and CDR2 as YSYEKL. DNA of the CDR3: TGCGCCAGCAGCCAATCCCTAGCGGGAAGCAATGAGCAGTTCTTC. Protein product: CASSQSLAGSNEQFF.

This chain connects TRBV2 to TRBJ2-3, with a tentative D call TRBD2 (6 bases). This CDR3 is 15 amino acids long. Looked up from germline, CDR1 is SNHLY and CDR2 is FYNNEI. The V end lost 2 bases, the J end lost 0 bases, and 9 bases lay between the germline ends. The CDR3 nucleotides read TGTGCCAGCAGTGAACTCGGGGGTAGCACAGATACGCAGTATTTT. This gives the protein CASSELGGSTDTQYF.

The genes are TRBV29-1 and TRBJ1-1; 9 bases fit TRBD1. V lost 4 bases and J lost 6; bases outside the gene matches: 6. CDR1 and CDR2 (germline): SQVTM, ANQGSEA. The CDR3 consists of 13 residues. CDR3 in amino acids: CSVAWTGASEAFF. The DNA for the CDR3 is TGCAGCGTTGCCTGGACAGGGGCCTCTGAAGCTTTCTTT.

This chain uses TRBV7-8 with TRBJ2-7; 14 bases match TRBD2. This CDR3 is built from 16 residues. After removal of 3 bases from V and 1 base from J, the junction contained 2 bases not matched to a gene. The germline CDR1 and CDR2 sequences are SGHVS and FQNEAQ. The CDR3, as DNA: TGTGCCAGCAGCTTGGGACTAGCGGGAGAGTCCTACGAGCAGTACTTC. Translating it yields CASSLGLAGESYEQYF.

The gene calls are TRBV2 and TRBJ2-7, with D possibly being TRBD2 (6 bases). Trimming removed 3 bases from V and 4 bases from J, with 16 bases in between. Germline lookup yields CDR1 SNHLY and CDR2 FYNNEI. The CDR3 sequence is 15 residues long. The CDR3 reads CASSEGGPKDYEQYF. The CDR3 DNA reads as TGTGCCAGCAGTGAGGGAGGACCAAAAGATTACGAGCAGTACTTC. The full variable domain, its missing parts supplied by reference TRBV2 and TRBJ2-7, is EPEVTQTPSHQVTQMGQEVILRCVPISNHLYFYWYRQILGQKVEFLVSFYNNEISEKSEIFDDQFSVERPDGSNFTLKIRSTKLEDSAMYFCASSEGGPKDYEQYFGPGTRLTVT.

The V and J genes are TRBV5-5 and TRBJ1-4; the match to TRBD1 covers 8 bases. CDR3 length: 15 amino acids. CDR1 SGHKS and CDR2 YYEKEE come from the germline V gene (reference sequence). Germline trimming cut 4 bases from V and 7 bases from J; bases unmatched to any gene: 9. The CDR3 DNA reads TGTGCCAGCAGCCCTTCCAGGGGGCTTAGTGAAAAACTGTTTTTT. Translation gives CASSPSRGLSEKLFF.

This clone occurred a few times. The CDR3 protein is CASSRDSLEAFF. In nucleotides, the CDR3 is TGTGCCAGCAGCCGGGACAGCCTTGAAGCTTTCTTT. The gene calls are TRBV2 and TRBJ1-1, with 7 bases fitting TRBD1. With 6 bases clipped from V and 7 bases from J, the junction kept 5 bases outside the gene matches. The CDR3 runs 12 residues. Germline V CDR1 and CDR2: SNHLY, FYNNEI.

The genes are TRBV14 and TRBJ2-7; the match to TRBD2 covers 7 bases. This CDR3 is built from 15 residues. Looked up from germline, CDR1 is SGHDN and CDR2 is FVKESK. J gave up 0 bases and V 0 bases, and 2 bases lay outside the gene matches. The CDR3 protein is CASSQEAGLSYEQYF. The DNA for the CDR3 is TGTGCCAGCAGCCAAGAAGCGGGACTCTCCTACGAGCAGTACTTC.

The chain employs TRBV7-9 and TRBJ2-3; 10 bases are shared with TRBD1. Germline V gene data show CDR1 as SEHNR and CDR2 as FQNEAQ (reference sequence). V lost 5 bases and J lost 3; bases outside the gene matches: 8. The CDR3 length is 16 residues. CDR3 residues: CASSLGDRGTTDTQYF. CDR3 in DNA: TGTGCCAGCAGCCTAGGGGACAGGGGAACGACAGATACGCAGTATTTT. Variable domain in full (rest from reference TRBV7-9 and TRBJ2-3): DTGVSQNPRHKITKRGQNVTFRCDPISEHNRLYWYRQTLGQGPEFLTYFQNEAQLEKSRLLSDRFSAERPKGSFSTLEIQRTEQGDSAMYLCASSLGDRGTTDTQYFGPGTRLTVL.